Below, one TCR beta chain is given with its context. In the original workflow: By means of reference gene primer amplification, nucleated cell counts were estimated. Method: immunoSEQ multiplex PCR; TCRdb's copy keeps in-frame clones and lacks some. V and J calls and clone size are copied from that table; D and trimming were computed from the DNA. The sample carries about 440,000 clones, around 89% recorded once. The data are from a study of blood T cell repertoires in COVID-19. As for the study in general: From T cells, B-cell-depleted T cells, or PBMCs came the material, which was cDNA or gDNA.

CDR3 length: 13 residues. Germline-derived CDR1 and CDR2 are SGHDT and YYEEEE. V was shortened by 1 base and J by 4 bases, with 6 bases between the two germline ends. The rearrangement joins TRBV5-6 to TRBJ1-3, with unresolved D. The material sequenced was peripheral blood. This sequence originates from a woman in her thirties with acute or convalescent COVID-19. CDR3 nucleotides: TGTGCCAGCAGCTTGTTTCTGGGAAACACCATATATTTT. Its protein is CASSLFLGNTIYF. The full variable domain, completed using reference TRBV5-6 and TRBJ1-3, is DAGVTQSPTHLIKTRGQQVTLRCSPKSGHDTVSWYQQALGQGPQFIFQYYEEEERQRGNFPDRFSGHQFPNYSSELNVNALLLGDSALYLCASSLFLGNTIYFGEGSWLTVV.